A single sample is the source of the 22 T cell receptor beta chains below, sequenced in a study of cytomegalovirus exposure and HLA in healthy donors. The PCR had 60 Vbeta and 13 Jbeta primers. The method was immunoSEQ multiplex PCR; TCRdb's version includes in-frame clones alone and lacks a portion of them. The sample shows roughly 80,000 clones, 77% of them seen only once. Sequencing input: PBMCs. All receptors come from a man between 50 and 59 years old in good health and CMV-seropositive.

There are a few counts of this clone. The chain is built from TRBV9 and TRBJ2-7, with a tentative D call TRBD1 (5 bases). V lost 0 bases and J lost 2, with 6 bases in between. Germline CDR1 SGDLS, CDR2 YYNGEE. The CDR3 runs 13 residues. CDR3 protein: CASSVGTTYEQYF. The CDR3 DNA reads as TGTGCCAGCAGCGTAGGGACAACCTACGAGCAGTACTTC.

This sequence joins TRBV7-9 and TRBJ2-3; TRBD1 is a possible D gene (5 bases). The V end was cut by 5 bases, the J end by 2 bases, with 8 bases between. This CDR3 has 13 amino acids. The germline V gene has CDR1 SEHNR and CDR2 FQNEAQ (reference sequence). DNA of the CDR3: TGTGCCAGCAGCGGACAAGTCACAGATACGCAGTATTTT. Translating it yields CASSGQVTDTQYF.

About this clone: A junction boundary mismatches the germline segment, possibly from a read error. This sample also contains other DNA sequences that code for the same CDR3. The DNA of the CDR3 is TGCGCCAGCAGCGCCGAGGAGACCCAGTACTTC. This gives the protein CASSAEETQYF. The V gene is TRBV7-2, the J gene TRBJ2-5; no reliable D call. The CDR3 consists of 11 residues. CDR1 is SGHTA, CDR2 FQGNSA, per germline.

This clone was counted a few times. The V and J genes are TRBV6-1 and TRBJ1-2; a weak D match, TRBD1 (6 bases). Germline lookup yields CDR1 MNHNS and CDR2 SASEGT. The germline V and J ends were trimmed by 6 bases and 6 bases, with 17 bases remaining between them. The CDR3 runs to 14 residues. The CDR3 sequence: CASSPGGGGHGYTF. CDR3 sequence (DNA): TGTGCCAGCAGCCCAGGCGGGGGGGGCCATGGCTACACCTTC.

The chain combines TRBV14 with TRBJ2-1; unclear D gene. The CDR3 covers 13 residues. CDR1 is SGHDN, CDR2 FVKESK, per germline. V was clipped by 4 bases and J by 4 bases, with 8 bases between them. CDR3 protein: CASSRQLYNEQFF. CDR3 nucleotide sequence: TGTGCCAGCAGCCGCCAGTTGTACAATGAGCAGTTCTTC. The variable domain in full, with the rest retrieved from reference TRBV14 and TRBJ2-1, is EAGVTQFPSHSVIEKGQTVTLRCDPISGHDNLYWYRRVMGKEIKFLLHFVKESKQDESGMPNNRFLAERTGGTYSTLKVQPAELEDSGVYFCASSRQLYNEQFFGPGTRLTVL.

J is TRBJ2-7 and V is TRBV9; 10 nucleotides align to TRBD2. V shed 4 bases, J shed 1 base, and the junction held 5 bases outside the gene matches. CDR3 length equals 15 residues. Germline lookup yields CDR1 SGDLS and CDR2 YYNGEE. CDR3 DNA sequence: TGTGCCAGCAGCCTTACAGCGGGAGGGTCCTACGAGCAGTACTTC. Translation gives CASSLTAGGSYEQYF.

The rearrangement links TRBV27 to TRBJ1-6, with D unclear. V lost 6 bases and J lost 6, with 12 bases in between. CDR1 and CDR2 from the germline V gene are MNHEY and SMNVEV (reference sequence). There are 14 residues in the CDR3. The DNA of the CDR3 is TGTGCCAGCAGCCCCCTTCTGAGTAATTCACCCCTCCACTTT. It translates to CASSPLLSNSPLHF.

The chain links TRBV6-5 to TRBJ2-5, with D maybe TRBD2 (6 bases). The V end lost 1 base, the J end lost 2 bases, and 8 bases lay between the germline ends. Looked up from germline, CDR1 is MNHEY and CDR2 is SVGAGI. The CDR3 totals 14 residues. CDR3 nucleotide sequence: TGTGCCAGCAGTTACTTCCGGGGGCAAGAGACCCAGTACTTC. It encodes CASSYFRGQETQYF.

The chain is built from TRBV5-1 and TRBJ2-1, with 9 bases that match TRBD1. The CDR3 has 15 residues. CDR1 and CDR2 (germline): SGHRS, YFSETQ. Germline trimming cut 4 bases from V and 8 bases from J; bases unmatched to any gene: 10. The CDR3 region is CASSALGQGIDEQFF. The CDR3 DNA sequence: TGCGCCAGCAGCGCCCTGGGACAGGGTATCGATGAGCAGTTCTTC.

This clone turned up a few times. This chain joins TRBV30 and TRBJ2-1; tentatively, D is TRBD2 (6 bases). The CDR3 covers 15 residues. V was cut by 2 bases and J by 0 bases, with 11 bases left in between. The germline gives CDR1 GTSNPN, CDR2 SVGIG (reference sequence). DNA for the CDR3: TGTGCCTGGAGTCCGGGACTGAGCTCCTACAATGAGCAGTTCTTC. Amino acids: CAWSPGLSSYNEQFF.

This chain connects TRBV4-1 to TRBJ2-7; tentatively, D is TRBD2 (7 bases). The CDR3 is 13 residues long. Germline CDR1 is MGHRA and CDR2 is YSYEKL. Trimming pared 4 bases from V and 7 bases from J, leaving 14 bases between. The CDR3 sequence: CASSLGGGVEQYF. Written as DNA, the CDR3 is TGCGCCAGCAGCCTTGGAGGGGGGGTTGAGCAGTACTTC.

V usage is TRBV15 and J usage is TRBJ2-2; D is unresolved. Germline V gene data show CDR1 as LNHNV and CDR2 as YYDKDF (reference sequence). Deletions cut 0 bases from V and 5 bases from J, with 10 bases between. The CDR3 loop spans 15 amino acids. CDR3 loop: CATSRDGTETGELFF. In DNA, the CDR3 is TGTGCCACCAGCAGAGATGGCACAGAGACCGGGGAGCTGTTTTTT.

The chain links TRBV9 to TRBJ1-4, with TRBD1 matching over 9 bases. The CDR3 has 15 residues. The germline CDR1 and CDR2 sequences are SGDLS and YYNGEE. V dropped 3 bases and J dropped 8; count of bases not matched to a gene: 8. CDR3 in amino acids: CASSGSGTGNEKLFF. CDR3 coding DNA: TGTGCCAGCAGCGGATCCGGGACAGGGAACGAAAAACTGTTTTTT.

This clone was detected a few times. The chain has TRBV18 and TRBJ1-1; D not certain. CDR1 and CDR2 (germline): KGHSH, LQKENI. The CDR3 totals 15 residues. The V end was cut by 3 bases, the J end by 1 base, with 12 bases between. Written as DNA, the CDR3 is TGTGCCAGCTCACCGAACCCGACGGGGAACACTGAAGCTTTCTTT. It codes for CASSPNPTGNTEAFF.

The rearrangement links TRBV19 to TRBJ2-1, with 8 bases lining up with TRBD2. In germline, CDR1 is LNHDA, CDR2 SQIVND (reference sequence). V lost 7 bases to trimming and J lost 4 bases; unmatched junction nucleotides: 12. The CDR3 is 16 amino acids. CDR3 sequence (DNA): TGTGCCAGTATGGCGGGAGGCTCTCAAGGATACAATGAGCAGTTCTTC. Translation gives CASMAGGSQGYNEQFF.

The J gene is TRBJ2-3, the V gene TRBV11-3; possibly TRBD2 for D (6 bases). V was pared by 1 base and J by 5 bases, with 10 bases between. There are 14 residues in the CDR3. Per the germline V gene, CDR1 is SGHNT and CDR2 is YENEEA. The DNA for the CDR3 is TGTGCCAGCAGCTTAGCCGGGAGCGGAGATACGCAGTATTTT. Translation gives CASSLAGSGDTQYF.

As to this clone: Germline and junction disagree at one end, which may indicate a read error. The V gene is TRBV5-6, the J gene TRBJ2-6; 7 nucleotides match TRBD1. CDR1 SGHDT and CDR2 YYEEEE come from the germline V gene. This CDR3 is 17 amino acids long. CDR3 DNA sequence: TGTGCCAGCAGCTTGCTGACAGGGACGGTAGGGGCCAACGGCCTGACTTTC. It encodes CASSLLTGTVGANGLTF.

V gene TRBV11-3 combines with J gene TRBJ2-5; the D gene is possibly TRBD1 (6 bases). Germline values: CDR1 SGHNT, CDR2 YENEEA. This CDR3 spans 13 amino acids. The V end was cut by 1 base, the J end by 7 bases, with 10 bases between. The CDR3 reads CASSLGEGGTQYF. The CDR3 bases are TGTGCCAGCAGCTTAGGGGAAGGGGGGACCCAGTACTTC.

The rearrangement uses TRBV12-5 and TRBJ2-2; TRBD2 matches at 7 bases. The V gene's germline CDR1 is LGHNT and CDR2 FRNRAP. This CDR3 is 18 amino acids long. V shed 1 base and J 1 base; nucleotides not matched to a gene: 9. CDR3: CASGLGGRAVGNTGELFF. The CDR3 DNA reads TGTGCTAGTGGTTTGGGTGGGAGGGCCGTGGGGAACACCGGGGAGCTGTTTTTT. The full variable domain, in which reference TRBV12-5 and TRBJ2-2 provide the parts outside the CDR3, is DARVTQTPRHKVTEMGQEVTMRCQPILGHNTVFWYRQTMMQGLELLAYFRNRAPLDDSGMPKDRFSAEMPDATLATLKIQPSEPRDSAVYFCASGLGGRAVGNTGELFFGEGSRLTVL.

The gene calls are TRBV18 and TRBJ2-6; TRBD1 might be the D (6 bases). Looked up from germline, CDR1 is KGHSH and CDR2 is LQKENI. The V gene lost 5 bases and the J gene lost 3 bases, with 11 bases spanning the gap. This CDR3 region has 15 residues. CDR3: CASSTGRVGANVLTF. In nucleotides, the CDR3 is TGTGCCAGCTCAACAGGGAGAGTTGGGGCCAACGTCCTGACTTTC.

The chain has TRBV4-1 and TRBJ1-4; TRBD1 matches at 7 bases. The germline V gene has CDR1 MGHRA and CDR2 YSYEKL. This CDR3 is 15 amino acids long. J gave up 4 bases and V 4 bases, and 6 bases lay outside the gene matches. CDR3 protein: CASSRRGQLNEKLFF. The CDR3 nucleotides are TGCGCCAGCAGCCGCCGGGGACAGCTTAATGAAAAACTGTTTTTT.

As concerns this clone: Other DNA variants within this sample encode the same CDR3. The chain employs TRBV5-1 and TRBJ2-7; 11 bases align to TRBD2. The CDR3 loop spans 14 amino acids. The germline V gene has CDR1 SGHRS and CDR2 YFSETQ. With 2 bases clipped from V and 4 bases from J, the junction kept 2 bases outside the gene matches. The CDR3 DNA follows: TGCGCCAGCAGCTTAACTAGCGGGAGTTACGAGCAGTACTTC. It encodes CASSLTSGSYEQYF.